The following is a T cell receptor beta chain sequence with its context. The antigen remains undetermined. UMI-tagged TRB cDNA libraries were built via 5' RACE. From the 5' RACE reads, TCRdb lists one entry per CDR3 protein and no DNA. In total, the table holds approximately 83,000 distinct CDR3 sequences. There are 15 residues in the CDR3. CDR1 MNHEY and CDR2 SMNVEV come from the germline V gene (reference sequence). The sample is drawn from a study of CXCR3-negative and CXCR3-positive naive CD8 T cells. Looking at the study overall: Some 140 million TRB reads were obtained in total, which works out to about 1.5 +/- 0.3 million per library.

A CD45RO-CCR7+CD27+CD95- profile was what naive CD8+ T cells displayed. Study results and limitations: Diversity was high in both naive subsets and much lower in memory cells. Naive CXCR3-positive cells had TRB CDR3s more hydrophobic than those of CXCR3-negative naive cells.

The receptor was isolated from a human donor in good health. Some clones in this sample may be carry-over from other donors' samples. Sequences were obtained from naive CXCR3- CD8+ T cells from blood. This sample's subset: CD45RO-CCR7+CD27+CD95- naive CD8+ T cells lacking CXCR3 (TNR3-). The gene calls are TRBV27 and TRBJ1-5. CDR3: CASSLLSDSNQPQHF.